This is a list of T cell receptor beta chains from one sample in a study of blood T cell repertoires in COVID-19. The table came from immunoSEQ multiplex PCR; TCRdb's copy has only in-frame clones and leaves some out. The sample carries approximately 140,000 clones, around 87% recorded once. The sample consisted of peripheral blood. These receptors were taken from a woman between 35 and 50 years old with acute or convalescent COVID-19. The CDR3 runs from the conserved cysteine through the conserved F or W. Fields, in order: V gene, clone size, D gene, J gene, CDR3 protein, CDR3 DNA. D genes are given only for firm matches. Not all rows give a size; the values are once, few, many and, for expanded clones, a class.

TRBV6-2/TRBV6-3	-	-	TRBJ1-4	CASSPINRENEKLFF	TGTGCCAGCAGTCCGATCAACAGGGAGAATGAAAAACTGTTTTTT
TRBV9	-	-	TRBJ1-2	CASSPQPSPGYGYTF	TGTGCCAGCAGCCCTCAACCTTCCCCAGGGTATGGCTACACCTTC
TRBV11-2	-	-	TRBJ2-4	CASSLWGEVIAKNIQYF	TGTGCCAGCAGCTTATGGGGGGAGGTGATAGCCAAAAACATTCAGTACTTC
TRBV7-9	-	-	TRBJ2-1	CASSLHGSGEQFF	TGTGCCAGCAGCTTACATGGTTCCGGTGAGCAGTTCTTC
TRBV19	once	TRBD1	TRBJ2-1	CASSPLTGQNEQFF	TGTGCCAGTAGTCCTCTGACAGGGCAAAATGAGCAGTTCTTC
TRBV10-3	-	TRBD1	TRBJ1-3	CATTQGGSGNTIYF	TGTGCCACAACACAGGGGGGCTCTGGAAACACCATATATTTT
TRBV2	-	TRBD1	TRBJ1-2	CASSEAGDRGGYTF	TGTGCCAGCAGTGAAGCGGGGGACAGGGGTGGCTACACCTTC
TRBV19	-	-	TRBJ1-1	CASSIRGGTEAFF	TGTGCCAGTAGTATCCGTGGCGGCACTGAAGCTTTCTTT
TRBV29-1	few	-	TRBJ1-1	CSVTVGGTEAFF	TGCAGCGTTACGGTCGGGGGGACTGAAGCTTTCTTT
TRBV15	-	-	TRBJ1-3	CATSRDMADTIYF	TGTGCCACCAGCAGAGACATGGCAGACACCATATATTTT
TRBV10-3	-	TRBD1	TRBJ1-1	CATKGDRVNTEAFF	TGTGCCACCAAAGGGGACAGGGTGAACACTGAAGCTTTCTTT
TRBV19	-	-	TRBJ1-3	CASSDSSGNTIYF	TGTGCCAGTAGTGACAGCTCTGGAAACACCATATATTTT
TRBV5-1	-	TRBD1	TRBJ1-1	CASSRIGQGGTEAFF	TGCGCCAGCAGCCGGATCGGACAGGGAGGCACTGAAGCTTTCTTT
TRBV7-9	-	-	TRBJ1-2	CASSPDIYGYTF	TGTGCCAGCAGCCCAGATATTTATGGCTACACCTTC
TRBV5-8	-	-	TRBJ2-1	CASSFHQGSSYNEQFF	TGTGCCAGCAGCTTTCATCAGGGGAGCTCCTACAATGAGCAGTTCTTC
TRBV27	-	TRBD1	TRBJ1-2	CASSFARGYGYTF	TGTGCCAGCAGTTTCGCCAGGGGGTATGGCTACACCTTC
TRBV30	-	-	TRBJ2-2	CAWSVRGRGTGELFF	TGTGCCTGGAGTGTACGAGGGAGAGGCACCGGGGAGCTGTTTTTT
TRBV7-2	few	-	TRBJ2-2	CASSLAGGRHLAGELFF	TGTGCCAGCAGCTTAGCGGGAGGCAGGCATCTGGCCGGGGAGCTGTTTTTT